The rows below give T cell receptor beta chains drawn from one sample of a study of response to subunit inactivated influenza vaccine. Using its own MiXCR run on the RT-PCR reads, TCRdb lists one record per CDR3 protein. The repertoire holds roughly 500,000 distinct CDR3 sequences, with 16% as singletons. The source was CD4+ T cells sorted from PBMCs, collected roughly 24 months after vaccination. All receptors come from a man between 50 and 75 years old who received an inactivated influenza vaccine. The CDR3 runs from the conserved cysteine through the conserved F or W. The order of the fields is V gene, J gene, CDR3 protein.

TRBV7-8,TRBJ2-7,CASSLALVPVYEQYF
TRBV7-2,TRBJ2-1,CASSLRLGRWSQNEQFF
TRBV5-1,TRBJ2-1,CASSFRQPPLEQFF
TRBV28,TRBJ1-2,CASSSAGPSNYGYTF
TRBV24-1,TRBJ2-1,CATSDRGRGASYNEQFF
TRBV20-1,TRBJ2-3,CSARAAGGPFTDTQYF
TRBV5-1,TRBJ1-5,CASSAGGGLNQPQHF
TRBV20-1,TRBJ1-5,CSARVTLNQPQHF
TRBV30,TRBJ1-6,CAWNRGNSPLHF
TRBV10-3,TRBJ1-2,CAISAGVGYGYTF
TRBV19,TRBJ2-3,CASSTLAGADTQYF
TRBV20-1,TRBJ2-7,CSARDRFSYEQYF
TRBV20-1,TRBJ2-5,CSASKLSGKETQYF
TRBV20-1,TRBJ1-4,CSAGTGGLNEKLFF
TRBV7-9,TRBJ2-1,CASSYSGTGVEQFF
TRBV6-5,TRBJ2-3,CASSYGGSKDTQYF
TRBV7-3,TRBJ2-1,CASSSRLADNEQFF
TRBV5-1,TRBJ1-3,CASRRTGTSGNTIYF
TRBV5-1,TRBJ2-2,CASSGSDTGELFF
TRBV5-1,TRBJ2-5,CASSLGGQETQYF
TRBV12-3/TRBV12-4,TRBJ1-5,CASSPGTGGRWGNQPQHF
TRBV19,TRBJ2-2,CASEGGPNTGELFF
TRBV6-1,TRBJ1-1,CASKSQGIGTEAFF
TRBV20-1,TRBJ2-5,CSARMDKQETQYF
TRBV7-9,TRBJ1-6,CASSKNRGGSPLHF
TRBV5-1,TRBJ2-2,CASSSGLAVQNTGELFF
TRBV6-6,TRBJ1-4,CASGTGNEKLFF
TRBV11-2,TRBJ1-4,CASSSLNEKLFF
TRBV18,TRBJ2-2,CASLQGRRNTGELFF
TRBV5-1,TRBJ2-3,CASSPPLLAGGTDTQYF
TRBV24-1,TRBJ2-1,CATSERFGGDQLCEQFF
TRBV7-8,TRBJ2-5,CASISKDQYF
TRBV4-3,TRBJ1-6,CASSQDDGISPLHF
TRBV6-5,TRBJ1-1,CASSYGTGYTEAFF
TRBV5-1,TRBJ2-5,CASSFFSEEETQYF
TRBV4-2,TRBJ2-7,CASSQEGLAVYEQYF
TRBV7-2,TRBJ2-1,CASSLGRGDSYNEQFF
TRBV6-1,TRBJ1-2,CATRLAGAKNYGYTF
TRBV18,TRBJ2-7,CASSPDRGDHEQYF
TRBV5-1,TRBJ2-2,CASSLYDRDTGELFF
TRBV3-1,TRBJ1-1,CASSQGGTKVEAFF
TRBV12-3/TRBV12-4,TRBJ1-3,CASRPGLNSRNTIYF
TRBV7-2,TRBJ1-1,CASSLGLAEAFF
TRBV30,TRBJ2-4,CAWSGQGGIQYF